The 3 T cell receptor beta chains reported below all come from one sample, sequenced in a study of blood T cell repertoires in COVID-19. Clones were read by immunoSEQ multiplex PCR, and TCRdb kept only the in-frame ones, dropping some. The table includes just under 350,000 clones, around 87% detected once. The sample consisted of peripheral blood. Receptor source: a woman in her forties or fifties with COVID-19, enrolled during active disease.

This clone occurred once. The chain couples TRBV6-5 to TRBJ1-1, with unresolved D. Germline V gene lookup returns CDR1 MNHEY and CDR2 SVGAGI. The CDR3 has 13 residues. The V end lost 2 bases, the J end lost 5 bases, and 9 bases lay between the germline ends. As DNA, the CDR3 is TGTGCCAGCAGTTACCGGGGTAGGACTGAAGCTTTCTTT. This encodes CASSYRGRTEAFF.

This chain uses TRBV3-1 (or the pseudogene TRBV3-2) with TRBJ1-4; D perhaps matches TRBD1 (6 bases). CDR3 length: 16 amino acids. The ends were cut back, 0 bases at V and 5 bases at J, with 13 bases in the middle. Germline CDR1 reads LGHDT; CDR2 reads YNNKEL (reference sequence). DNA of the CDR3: TGTGCCAGCAGCCAAGATTTGAAGGGGGTAAATGAAAAACTGTTTTTT. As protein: CASSQDLKGVNEKLFF.

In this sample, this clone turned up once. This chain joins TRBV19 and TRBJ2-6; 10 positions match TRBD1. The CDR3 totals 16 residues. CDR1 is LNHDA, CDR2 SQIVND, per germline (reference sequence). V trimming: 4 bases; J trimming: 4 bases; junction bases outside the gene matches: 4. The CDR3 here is CASSRGQGSGANVLTF. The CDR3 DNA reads TGTGCCAGTAGTAGGGGACAGGGGAGCGGGGCCAACGTCCTGACTTTC.